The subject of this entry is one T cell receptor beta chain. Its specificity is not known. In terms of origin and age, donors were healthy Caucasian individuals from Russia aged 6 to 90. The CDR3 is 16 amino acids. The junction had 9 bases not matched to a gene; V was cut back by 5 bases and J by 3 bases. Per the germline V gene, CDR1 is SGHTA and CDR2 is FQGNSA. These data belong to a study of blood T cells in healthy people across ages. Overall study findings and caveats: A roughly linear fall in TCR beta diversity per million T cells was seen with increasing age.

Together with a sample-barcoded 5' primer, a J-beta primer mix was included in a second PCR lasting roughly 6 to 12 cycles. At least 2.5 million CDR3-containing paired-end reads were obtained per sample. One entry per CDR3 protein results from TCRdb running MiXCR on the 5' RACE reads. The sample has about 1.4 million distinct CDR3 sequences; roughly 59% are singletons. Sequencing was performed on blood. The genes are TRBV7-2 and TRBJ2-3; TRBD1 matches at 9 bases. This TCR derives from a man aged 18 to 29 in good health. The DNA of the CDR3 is TGTGCCAGCAGCGCGCCTCGGGACAGGGCAACAGATACGCAGTATTTT. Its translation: CASSAPRDRATDTQYF.